This TCR beta chain was obtained from a study of cytomegalovirus exposure and HLA in healthy donors. Across the study: Genotyping of 400 or so donors showed that over 65% belonged to the Caucasian-associated ancestry cluster. Findings and limits, study-wide: Near-uniform donor sequencing depth was presumed by presence/absence analyses. In an earlier analysis, most TCR beta V segments were productive about 87% or about 30% of the time.

PCR primers comprised 60 Vbeta and 13 Jbeta primers. Profiled with immunoSEQ multiplex PCR; TCRdb holds only in-frame clones, not every one. Among 50,000 to 70,000 clones listed, around 80% were seen once. Trimming removed 3 bases from V and 8 bases from J; junction bases left unmatched: 5. This CDR3 has 13 amino acids. Germline V gene sequence: CDR1 SGHRS, CDR2 YFSETQ. Nominally healthy donors provided the samples, though records likely missed some immune exposures. As regards this clone: Its antigen is as yet unknown.

The chain combines TRBV5-1 with TRBJ2-1, with 7 positions matching TRBD1. Material for sequencing was PBMCs. This receptor was taken from a woman aged 40 to 55 in good health and CMV-seronegative. The CDR3 coding sequence is TGCGCCAGCAGCTGGACAGGAGGTCATGAGCAGTTCTTC. Translating it yields CASSWTGGHEQFF.